The clone carrying this T cell receptor beta chain was picked up a small number of times. Its matching antigen is unknown. The CDR3 loop spans 16 amino acids. Trimming cost V 6 bases and J 2 bases; bases outside gene matches: 7. Germline assignment: CDR1 MNHNS and CDR2 SASEGT. The data belong to a study of identical twins. Overall study results and limits: There is a chance that invariant MAIT and iNKT cells partially muddied zero-insertion analyses.

Template switching (which added a universal primer site) was used, and cDNA carried unique molecular identifiers. TCRdb called the 5' RACE reads again in MiXCR, with one record for every CDR3 protein. The repertoire holds around 570,000 distinct CDR3 sequences, with 9.6% as singletons. These data also formed part of another study, on yellow fever vaccine responses in identical twins. That paper notes: In identical twins, vaccine T cell responses appeared partly shared and partly individual.

The sequence derives from a woman in her late teens or twenties in good health. The sample consisted of PBMCs. The chain is built from TRBV6-1 and TRBJ2-2; 9 bases are a match to TRBD1. In DNA, the CDR3 is TGTGCCAGCAGCCAAGGACAGGGGACCAACACCGGGGAGCTGTTTTTT. This translates into CASSQGQGTNTGELFF.